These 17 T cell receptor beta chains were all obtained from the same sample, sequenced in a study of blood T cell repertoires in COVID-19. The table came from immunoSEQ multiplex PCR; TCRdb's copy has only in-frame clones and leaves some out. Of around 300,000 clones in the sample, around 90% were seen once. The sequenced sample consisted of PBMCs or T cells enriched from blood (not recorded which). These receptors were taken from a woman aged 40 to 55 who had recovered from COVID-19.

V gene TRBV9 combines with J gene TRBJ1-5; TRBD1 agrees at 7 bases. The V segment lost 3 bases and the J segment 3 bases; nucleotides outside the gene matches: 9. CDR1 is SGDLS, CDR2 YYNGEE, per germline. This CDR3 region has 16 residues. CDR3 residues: CASSAPVDRFNQPQHF. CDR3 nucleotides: TGTGCCAGCAGCGCCCCCGTGGACAGGTTCAATCAGCCCCAGCATTTT.

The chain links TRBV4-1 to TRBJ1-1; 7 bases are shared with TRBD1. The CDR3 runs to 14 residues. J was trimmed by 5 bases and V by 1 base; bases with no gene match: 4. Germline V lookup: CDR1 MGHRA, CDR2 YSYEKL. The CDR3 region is CASSQGDRLTEAFF. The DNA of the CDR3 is TGCGCCAGCAGCCAAGGGGACAGACTAACTGAAGCTTTCTTT.

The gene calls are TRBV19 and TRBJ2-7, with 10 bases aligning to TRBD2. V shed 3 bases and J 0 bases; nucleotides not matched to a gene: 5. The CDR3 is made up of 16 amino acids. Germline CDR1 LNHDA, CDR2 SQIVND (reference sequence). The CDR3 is CASSISLAGSSYEQYF. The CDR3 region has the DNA TGTGCCAGTAGTATTTCACTAGCGGGAAGCTCCTACGAGCAGTACTTC.

The CDR3 sequence is CASSQSVWTSGTYEQYF. The CDR3 nucleotides read TGCGCCAGCAGCCAATCCGTGTGGACTAGCGGAACCTACGAGCAGTACTTC. V is TRBV4-3 and J is TRBJ2-7, with 10 bases that match TRBD2. The germline gives CDR1 LGHNA, CDR2 YSLEER. With 2 bases clipped from V and 2 bases from J, the junction kept 9 bases outside the gene matches. This CDR3 has 17 amino acids.

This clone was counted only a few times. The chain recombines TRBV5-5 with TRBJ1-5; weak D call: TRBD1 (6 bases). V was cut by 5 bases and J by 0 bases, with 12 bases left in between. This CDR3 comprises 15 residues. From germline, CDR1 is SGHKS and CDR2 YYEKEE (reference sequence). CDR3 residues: CASRHRDTSNQPQHF. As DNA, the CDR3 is TGTGCCAGCAGACACCGGGACACTAGCAATCAGCCCCAGCATTTT.

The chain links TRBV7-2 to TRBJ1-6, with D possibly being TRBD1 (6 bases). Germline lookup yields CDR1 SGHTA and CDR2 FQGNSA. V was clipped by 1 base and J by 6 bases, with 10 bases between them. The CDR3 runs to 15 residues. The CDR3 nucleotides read TGTGCCAGCAGCTTAGTATTACAGGGTAATTCACCCCTCCACTTT. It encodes CASSLVLQGNSPLHF.

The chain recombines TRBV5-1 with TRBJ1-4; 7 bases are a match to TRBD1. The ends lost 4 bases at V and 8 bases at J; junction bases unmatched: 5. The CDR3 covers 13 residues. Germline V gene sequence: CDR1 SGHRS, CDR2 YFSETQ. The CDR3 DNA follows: TGCGCCAGCAGCCTGGACAGGCCAGAAAAACTGTTTTTT. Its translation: CASSLDRPEKLFF.

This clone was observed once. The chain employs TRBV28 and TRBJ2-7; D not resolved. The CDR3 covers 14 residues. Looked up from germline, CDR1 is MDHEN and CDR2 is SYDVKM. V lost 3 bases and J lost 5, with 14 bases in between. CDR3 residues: CASSFETARDEQYF. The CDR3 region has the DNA TGTGCCAGCAGTTTTGAGACGGCACGGGACGAGCAGTACTTC.

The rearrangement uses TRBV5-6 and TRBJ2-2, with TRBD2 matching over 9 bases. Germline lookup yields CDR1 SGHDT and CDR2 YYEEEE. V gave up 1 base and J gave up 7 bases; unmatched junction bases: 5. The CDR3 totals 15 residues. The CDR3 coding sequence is TGTGCCAGCAGCTTGTTAAGCGGGAGGATCGGGGAGCTGTTTTTT. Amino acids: CASSLLSGRIGELFF. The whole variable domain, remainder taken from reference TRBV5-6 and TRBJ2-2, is DAGVTQSPTHLIKTRGQQVTLRCSPKSGHDTVSWYQQALGQGPQFIFQYYEEEERQRGNFPDRFSGHQFPNYSSELNVNALLLGDSALYLCASSLLSGRIGELFFGEGSRLTVL.

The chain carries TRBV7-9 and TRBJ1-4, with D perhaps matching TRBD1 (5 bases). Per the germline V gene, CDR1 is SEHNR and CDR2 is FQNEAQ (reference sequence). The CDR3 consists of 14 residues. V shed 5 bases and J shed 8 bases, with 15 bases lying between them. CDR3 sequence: CASSPPGGREKLFF. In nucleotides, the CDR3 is TGTGCCAGCAGCCCCCCGGGGGGTAGAGAAAAACTGTTTTTT. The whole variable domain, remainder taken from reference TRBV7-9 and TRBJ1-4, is DTGVSQNPRHKITKRGQNVTFRCDPISEHNRLYWYRQTLGQGPEFLTYFQNEAQLEKSRLLSDRFSAERPKGSFSTLEIQRTEQGDSAMYLCASSPPGGREKLFFGSGTQLSVL.

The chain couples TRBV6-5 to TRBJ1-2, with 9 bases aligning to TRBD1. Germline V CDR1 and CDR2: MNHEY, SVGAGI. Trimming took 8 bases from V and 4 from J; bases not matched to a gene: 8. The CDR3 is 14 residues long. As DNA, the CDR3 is TGTGCCAGCTCCACCGACAGGGGGAGCTATGGCTACACCTTC. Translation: CASSTDRGSYGYTF.

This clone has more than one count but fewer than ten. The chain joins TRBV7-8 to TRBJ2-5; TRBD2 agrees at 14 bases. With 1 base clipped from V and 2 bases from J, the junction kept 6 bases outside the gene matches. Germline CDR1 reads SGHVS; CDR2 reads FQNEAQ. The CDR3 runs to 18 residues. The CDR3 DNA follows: TGTGCCAGCAGCTTAGGTCGGGGACTAGCGGGAGCGCAAGAGACCCAGTACTTC. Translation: CASSLGRGLAGAQETQYF.

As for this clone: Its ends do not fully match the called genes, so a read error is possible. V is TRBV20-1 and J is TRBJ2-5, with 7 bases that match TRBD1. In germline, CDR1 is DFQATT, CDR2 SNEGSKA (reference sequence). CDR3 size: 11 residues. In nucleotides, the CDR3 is TGCAGTGCTAGAGGGGGGACAGCCGGGGACTTC. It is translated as CSARGGTAGDF.

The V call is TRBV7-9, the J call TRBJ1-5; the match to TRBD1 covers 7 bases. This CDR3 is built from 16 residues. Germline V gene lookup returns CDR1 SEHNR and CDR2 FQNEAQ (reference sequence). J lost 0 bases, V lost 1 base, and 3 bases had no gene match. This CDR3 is CASSLGTGDSNQPQHF. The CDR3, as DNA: TGTGCCAGCAGCTTAGGGACAGGAGATAGCAATCAGCCCCAGCATTTT.

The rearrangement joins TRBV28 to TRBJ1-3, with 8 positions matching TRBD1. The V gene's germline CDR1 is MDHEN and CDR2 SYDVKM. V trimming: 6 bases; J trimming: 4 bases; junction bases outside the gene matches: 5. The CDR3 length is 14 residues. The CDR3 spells CASRITGGGNTIYF. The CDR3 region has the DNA TGTGCCAGCAGAATCACAGGGGGAGGAAACACCATATATTTT.

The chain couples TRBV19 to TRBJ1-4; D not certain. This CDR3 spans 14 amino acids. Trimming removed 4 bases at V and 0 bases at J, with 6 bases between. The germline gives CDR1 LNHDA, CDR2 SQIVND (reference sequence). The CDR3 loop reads CASSTPATNEKLFF. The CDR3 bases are TGTGCCAGTAGTACGCCAGCAACTAATGAAAAACTGTTTTTT.

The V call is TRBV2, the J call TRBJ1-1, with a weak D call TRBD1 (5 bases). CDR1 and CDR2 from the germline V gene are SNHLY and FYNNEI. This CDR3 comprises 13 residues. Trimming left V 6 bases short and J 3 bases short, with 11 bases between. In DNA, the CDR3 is TGTGCCAGCAGGTCGACAGATTACACTGAAGCTTTCTTT. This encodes CASRSTDYTEAFF. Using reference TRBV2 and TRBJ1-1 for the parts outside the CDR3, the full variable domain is EPEVTQTPSHQVTQMGQEVILRCVPISNHLYFYWYRQILGQKVEFLVSFYNNEISEKSEIFDDQFSVERPDGSNFTLKIRSTKLEDSAMYFCASRSTDYTEAFFGQGTRLTVV.